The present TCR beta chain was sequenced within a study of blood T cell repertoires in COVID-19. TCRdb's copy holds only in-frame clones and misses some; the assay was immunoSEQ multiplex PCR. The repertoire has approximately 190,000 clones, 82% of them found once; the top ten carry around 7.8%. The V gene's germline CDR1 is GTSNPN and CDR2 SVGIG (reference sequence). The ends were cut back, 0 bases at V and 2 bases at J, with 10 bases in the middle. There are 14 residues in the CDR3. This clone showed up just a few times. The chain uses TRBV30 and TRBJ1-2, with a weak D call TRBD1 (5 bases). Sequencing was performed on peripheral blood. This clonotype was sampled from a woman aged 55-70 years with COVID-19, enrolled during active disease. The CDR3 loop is CAWSVTGVNYGYTF. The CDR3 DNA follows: TGTGCCTGGAGTGTAACAGGTGTAAACTATGGCTACACCTTC.